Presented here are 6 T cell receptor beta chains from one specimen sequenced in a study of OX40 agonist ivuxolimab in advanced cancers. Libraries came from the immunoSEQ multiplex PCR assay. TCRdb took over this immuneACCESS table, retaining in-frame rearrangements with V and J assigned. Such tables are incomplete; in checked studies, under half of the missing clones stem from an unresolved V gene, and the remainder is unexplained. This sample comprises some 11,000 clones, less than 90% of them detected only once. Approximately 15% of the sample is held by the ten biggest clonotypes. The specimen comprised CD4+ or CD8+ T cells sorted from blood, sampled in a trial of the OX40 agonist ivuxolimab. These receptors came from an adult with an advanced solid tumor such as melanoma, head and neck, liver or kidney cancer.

CDR3 nucleotides: TGTGCCAGCAGCTTGGACAGGGATTTTGGAGAGACCCAGTACTTC. It encodes CASSLDRDFGETQYF. The V and J genes are TRBV5-4 and TRBJ2-5, with TRBD1 as a possible D gene (6 bases). The CDR3 consists of 15 residues. Germline V gene sequence: CDR1 SGHNT, CDR2 YYREEE (reference sequence). V lost 0 bases, J lost 4 bases, and 13 bases lay in between.

CDR3 nucleotide sequence: TGTGCCATCAGAAGGGGTCGGGGTGGCTACACCTTC. This gives the protein CAIRRGRGGYTF. This chain links TRBV10-3 with TRBJ1-2, with D possibly being TRBD1 (5 bases). Germline-derived CDR1 and CDR2 are ENHRY and SYGVKD. This CDR3 region has 12 residues. V lost 6 bases to trimming and J lost 7 bases, with 12 bases between them.

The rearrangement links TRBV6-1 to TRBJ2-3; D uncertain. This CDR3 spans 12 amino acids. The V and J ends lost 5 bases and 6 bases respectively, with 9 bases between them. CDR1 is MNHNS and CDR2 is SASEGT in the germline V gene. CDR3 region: CASSSMRDTQYF. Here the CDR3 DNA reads TGTGCCAGCAGTAGTATGAGGGATACGCAGTATTTT.

CDR3 region: CASSFQAQETQYF. The CDR3 DNA reads as TGTGCCAGCAGTTTCCAGGCCCAAGAGACCCAGTACTTC. The chain carries TRBV7-8 and TRBJ2-5; D not resolved. The CDR3 totals 13 residues. Trimming left V 6 bases short and J 1 base short, with 9 bases between. Germline CDR1 reads SGHVS; CDR2 reads FQNEAQ.

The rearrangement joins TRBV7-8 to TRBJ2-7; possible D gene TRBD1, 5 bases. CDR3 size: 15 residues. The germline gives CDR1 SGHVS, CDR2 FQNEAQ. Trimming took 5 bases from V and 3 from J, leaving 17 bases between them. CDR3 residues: CASSQPGPTIYEQYF. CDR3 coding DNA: TGTGCCAGCAGCCAACCAGGGCCAACCATCTACGAGCAGTACTTC.

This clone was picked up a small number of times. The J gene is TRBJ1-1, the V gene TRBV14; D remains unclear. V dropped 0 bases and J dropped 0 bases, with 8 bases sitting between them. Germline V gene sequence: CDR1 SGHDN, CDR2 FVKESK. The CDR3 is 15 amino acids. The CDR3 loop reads CASSQERSLNTEAFF. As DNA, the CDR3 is TGTGCCAGCAGCCAAGAGAGGAGCCTGAACACTGAAGCTTTCTTT.